This TCR beta chain came from a study of blood T cell repertoires in COVID-19. As for the study in general: From T cells, B-cell-depleted T cells, or PBMCs came the material, which was cDNA or gDNA.

This CDR3 comprises 16 residues. TCRdb keeps only in-frame clones here, not all; method: immunoSEQ multiplex PCR. The sample contains approximately 180,000 clones, approximately 88% of which appear only once. The chain is built from TRBV7-5 and TRBJ2-3; TRBD2, the D gene given by the table, was not confirmed from the DNA. TRBV7-5 is annotated as a pseudogene. This sequence originates from a woman aged 40 to 55 with COVID-19, enrolled during active disease. Sequenced: peripheral blood. The CDR3 protein is CARSLAGGRAKDTQYF. CDR3 DNA: TGTGCCAGAAGCTTAGCGGGCGGGAGGGCCAAAGATACGCAGTATTTT.